This T cell receptor (beta chain) was found in a study of shared clonotypes between healthy human individuals. CD45RO-negative, CCR7-positively selected cells formed the naive CD8 fraction, excluding terminally differentiated effector memory CD45RA+ cells. Clones were read by immunoSEQ multiplex PCR, and TCRdb kept only the in-frame ones, dropping some. The top ten hold about 1.1% of the sample, which has over 2 million clones, about 95% seen once. Germline values: CDR1 GTSNPN, CDR2 SVGIG (reference sequence). The CDR3 consists of 16 residues. The TCR sequence derives from a man aged 18 to 30 in good health. The specimen was naive CD8+ T cells sorted from blood. J is TRBJ2-5 and V is TRBV30, with TRBD2 identical over 14 bases. The assigned J gene may be wrong: the sequence end matches TRBJ2-7 better. The CDR3 spells CAFTGLAGVSLDEQYF. DNA for the CDR3: TGTGCCTTCACGGGACTAGCGGGAGTTTCGCTAGACGAGCAGTACTTC.